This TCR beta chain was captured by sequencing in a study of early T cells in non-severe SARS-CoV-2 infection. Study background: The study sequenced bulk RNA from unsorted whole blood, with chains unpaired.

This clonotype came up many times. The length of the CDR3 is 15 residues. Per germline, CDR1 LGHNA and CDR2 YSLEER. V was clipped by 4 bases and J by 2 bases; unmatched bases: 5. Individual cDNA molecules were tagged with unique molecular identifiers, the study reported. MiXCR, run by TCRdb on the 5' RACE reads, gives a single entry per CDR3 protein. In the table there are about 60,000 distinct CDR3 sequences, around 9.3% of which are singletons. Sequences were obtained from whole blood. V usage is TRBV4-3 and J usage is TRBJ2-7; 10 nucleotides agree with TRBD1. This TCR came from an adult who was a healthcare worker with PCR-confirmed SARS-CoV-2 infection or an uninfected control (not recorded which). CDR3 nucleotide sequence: TGCGCCAGCAGCCTCGGGACAGGGGAAACCTACGAGCAGTACTTC. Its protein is CASSLGTGETYEQYF.